This T cell receptor beta chain was recorded in a study of shared clonotypes between healthy human individuals. Sorted-subset replicate PCR reactions were performed with 150 to 200 ng DNA, corresponding to some 32,000 T cell genomes. Original analysis: Without quality scores, immunoSEQ junctional reads could not be filtered like full-length reads. Sequencing used immunoSEQ multiplex PCR; TCRdb keeps in-frame clones, though not all of them. V and J calls and clone size are as listed in that table; D and trimming were resolved from the DNA. The sample yields some 2.1 million clones, about 95% seen once. From germline, CDR1 is SGHRS and CDR2 YFSETQ. CDR3 size: 15 residues. V shed 4 bases and J 9 bases; nucleotides not matched to a gene: 14.

The specimen was naive CD4+ T cells sorted from blood. This sample's subset: CD45RA+ positively selected. The chain has TRBV5-1 and TRBJ2-7; 9 bases match TRBD1. The receptor was isolated from a man between 18 and 29 years old in good health. The CDR3 coding sequence is TGCGCCAGCAGCACTGTCGGGACAGGGTACGAGAGGCAGTACTTC. Amino acid sequence: CASSTVGTGYERQYF. Supplemented by reference TRBV5-1 and TRBJ2-7, the full variable domain reads KAGVTQTPRYLIKTRGQQVTLSCSPISGHRSVSWYQQTPGQGLQFLFEYFSETQRNKGNFPGRFSGRQFSNSRSEMNVSTLELGDSALYLCASSTVGTGYERQYFGPGTRLTVT.